These T cell receptor beta chains were read from a single sample in a study of CD4 T cells in relation to SARS-CoV-2 and coronaviruses. Assay used: immunoSEQ multiplex PCR; TCRdb lists only in-frame clones, some missing. The sample shows about 56,000 clones, around 90% of them seen only once. The sequenced sample consisted of naive CD4+ T cells from PBMCs. Source of these receptors: an adult with COVID-19. CDR3s include the opening cysteine and the closing phenylalanine or tryptophan. Fields, in order: J gene, V gene, clone size, D gene, CDR3 DNA, CDR3 protein. A D gene is named only where the DNA matches it firmly. Clone size is stated in some rows and not others, as once, few, many or a class when expanded.

>TRBJ2-1|TRBV6-1|NA|NA
TGTGCCAGCAGTGACACCTTCTCCTACAATGAGCAGTTCTTC
CASSDTFSYNEQFF
>TRBJ2-2|TRBV5-1|NA|NA
TGCGCCAGCAGCTTGGAAGGGGTGGGCACCGGGGAGCTGTTTTTT
CASSLEGVGTGELFF
>TRBJ1-5|TRBV18|NA|NA
TGTGCCAGCTCACCGGGTAGGGACCAGCCCCAGCATTTT
CASSPGRDQPQHF
>TRBJ2-5|TRBV5-4|NA|TRBD2
TGTGCCAGCAGCTTGGTGGGAGGGGAGACCCAGTACTTC
CASSLVGGETQYF
>TRBJ2-5|TRBV18|NA|NA
TGTGCCAGCTCACCACCCCAGGGGCTCGGGACCCAGTACTTC
CASSPPQGLGTQYF
>TRBJ2-6|TRBV4-1|NA|TRBD2
TGCGCCAGCAGCCCCCTAACGGGAGGGCCCTCTGGGGCCAACGTCCTGACTTTC
CASSPLTGGPSGANVLTF
>TRBJ2-6|TRBV5-1|NA|TRBD2
TGCGCCAGCAGCTTGGAGTTTTGGGCGGGAGATCAACCCAAGGCCCTGACTTTC
CASSLEFWAGDQPKALTF
>TRBJ2-1|TRBV11-2|NA|NA
TGTGCCAGCAGCTCAACCATCGGGAGTTTCTACAATGAGCAGTTCTTC
CASSSTIGSFYNEQFF
>TRBJ2-7|TRBV4-3|NA|TRBD1
TGCGCCAGCAGCAGGGACAGAATAATCTACGAGCAGTACTTC
CASSRDRIIYEQYF
>TRBJ1-1|TRBV28|NA|NA
TGTGCCAGCAGTTTAACAGACACTGAAGCTTTCTTT
CASSLTDTEAFF
>TRBJ2-7|TRBV7-2|NA|TRBD2
TGTGCCAGCAGCCTCGTACCGGGACTAGCCTACGAGCAGTACTTC
CASSLVPGLAYEQYF
>TRBJ2-7|TRBV6-6|NA|NA
TGTGCCAGCAGCCAGAGGGACGGCCTCTCCTACGAGCAGTACTTC
CASSQRDGLSYEQYF
>TRBJ1-1|TRBV7-6|once|TRBD1
TGTGCCAGCACCCCCCCGCCCCGGACAGGGCGTACTGAAGCTTTCTTT
CASTPPPRTGRTEAFF
>TRBJ2-2|TRBV30|NA|TRBD2
TGTACTAGCGGGAGGTGGAACACCGGGGAGCTGTTTTTT
CTSGRWNTGELFF
>TRBJ2-1|TRBV30|NA|NA
TGTGCCTGGAGTGTAGTCGGGGCTCCCCTTTCACGGCAGTTCTTC
CAWSVVGAPLSRQFF
>TRBJ2-7|TRBV27|NA|TRBD2
TGTGCCAGCCGTGGGACTAGCGGGAGTTTCTCCTACGAGCAGTACTTC
CASRGTSGSFSYEQYF
>TRBJ1-3|TRBV13|NA|TRBD1
TGTGCCAGCAGCGCCCGACAGGGGGGAGGAAACACCATATATTTT
CASSARQGGGNTIYF
>TRBJ2-2|TRBV5-4|NA|NA
TGTGCCAGCAGCTTGGAAGGGTTGGGCACCGGGGAGCTGTTTTTT
CASSLEGLGTGELFF
>TRBJ1-3|TRBV7-9|NA|NA
TGTGCCAGCAGCTTAGAGGGGAACACCATATATTTT
CASSLEGNTIYF
>TRBJ1-2|TRBV7-9|once|NA
TGTGCCAGCAGCCAATTAACTCAAACCTATGGCTACACCTTC
CASSQLTQTYGYTF
>TRBJ1-3|TRBV5-6|NA|NA
TGTGCCAGCAGCTTGGTCAGGGAGAAAGCTGGAAACACCATATATTTT
CASSLVREKAGNTIYF
>TRBJ2-1|TRBV10-2|NA|TRBD2
TGCGCCAGCAGTGACCCAGCGGGAGGGCCTGGACAGCAGTTCTTC
CASSDPAGGPGQQFF
>TRBJ1-2|TRBV24-1|NA|NA
TGTGCCACCAGTGACGCCCTAGGAGGCAATACCCTCTATGGCTACACCTTC
CATSDALGGNTLYGYTF
>TRBJ2-5|TRBV30|NA|NA
TGTGCCTGGAGTGTCGGGCGGGACGGTAAGACCCAGTACTTC
CAWSVGRDGKTQYF
>TRBJ2-1|TRBV5-1|NA|NA
TGCGCCAGCAGCTTGATTAGCGGCTCCTACAATGAGCAGTTCTTC
CASSLISGSYNEQFF
>TRBJ1-4|TRBV28|NA|NA
TGTGCCAGCAGTTGGGGGGGTGAAAAACTGTTTTTT
CASSWGGEKLFF
>TRBJ1-2|TRBV7-8|NA|TRBD1
TGTGCCAGCAGCTTTGCGGGGACAGGCAACTATGGCTACACCTTC
CASSFAGTGNYGYTF
>TRBJ2-5|TRBV6-5|NA|NA
TGTGCCAGCAGTTCCCGCGGGCCAGAGGAGACCCAGTACTTC
CASSSRGPEETQYF
>TRBJ1-4|TRBV18|NA|NA
TGTGCCAGCTCATCTGGGGTCCAGGGAGGAGAAAAACTGTTTTTT
CASSSGVQGGEKLFF
>TRBJ2-5|TRBV6-6|NA|TRBD2
TGTGCCAGCAGTTACTCCGGCGGGAGTGAAGAGACCCAGTACTTC
CASSYSGGSEETQYF
>TRBJ1-2|TRBV3-1/TRBV3-2|NA|NA
TGTGCCAGCAGCCAAGAGCTGGGGAACTATGGCTACACCTTC
CASSQELGNYGYTF
>TRBJ2-3|TRBV4-2|NA|TRBD2
TGTGCCAGCAGCCAAGATCTGCCTAGCGGGAGGGCAGTTCCAGATACGCAGTATTTT
CASSQDLPSGRAVPDTQYF
>TRBJ2-1|TRBV29-1|NA|NA
TGCAGCGTTGAAACGGGGGGCGCCTACAATGAGCAGTTCTTC
CSVETGGAYNEQFF
>TRBJ2-5|TRBV2|NA|TRBD2
TGTGCCAGCAGTGAAGACCCTAGCGGGGGGTCCCAAAACTTC
CASSEDPSGGSQNF
>TRBJ2-2|TRBV10-3|NA|TRBD2
TGTGCCATCAGTGTGGCTAGCGGGAGAGGGGCGAACACCGGGGAGCTGTTTTTT
CAISVASGRGANTGELFF
>TRBJ2-7|TRBV7-2|NA|NA
TGTGCCAGTAGTAGCGTCAGTTCCTACGAGCAGTACTTC
CASSSVSSYEQYF
>TRBJ1-1|TRBV29-1|NA|NA
TGCAGCGGGAGGGTGCCGGGCACTGAAGCTTTCTTT
CSGRVPGTEAFF
>TRBJ2-5|TRBV18|once|NA
TGTGCCAGCTCACCAACCCCCGACGTAGAGACCCAGTACTTC
CASSPTPDVETQYF
>TRBJ1-6|TRBV4-2|once|TRBD1
TGTGCCAGCAGCCTCCTGGGCAGGGGGCAGAGTTCACCCCTCCACTTT
CASSLLGRGQSSPLHF
>TRBJ2-1|TRBV5-1|NA|TRBD1
TGCGCCAGCAGCCTTTGGTCGACAGGGGTCGATGAGCAGTTCTTC
CASSLWSTGVDEQFF
>TRBJ2-7|TRBV28|NA|TRBD1
TGTGCCAGCAGTTTAACAGGGGCCTCCTCCTACGAGCAGTACTTC
CASSLTGASSYEQYF
>TRBJ1-1|TRBV5-4|few|TRBD1
TGTGCCAGCAGCGGGACAGGGGGCACTGAAGCTTTCTTT
CASSGTGGTEAFF